This passage covers 6 T cell receptor beta chains from one sample sequenced in a study of shared clonotypes between healthy human individuals (TCRdb year 2020). The library came from the immunoSEQ multiplex PCR assay. The table was pulled from immuneACCESS by TCRdb, which kept in-frame rearrangements only. Such tables lose some clones; where checked, under half of the loss comes from unresolved V genes, and the rest has no known cause. The sample includes 2 million to 2.5 million clones, with just under 95% observed a single time. The ten largest clonotypes hold approximately 0.39% of the sample. Sequenced sample: naive CD4+ T cells from PBMCs. According to the study, the label for this sample's cell subset or site signals: CD45RA+ positively selected. The receptors here all came from a man younger than 35 in good health. Some clones in this sample may be carry-over from other donors' samples.

About this clone itself: Other DNA sequences in this sample translate to the same CDR3. The V gene is TRBV10-3, the J gene TRBJ2-3; unclear D gene. The germline V gene has CDR1 ENHRY and CDR2 SYGVKD. There are 12 residues in the CDR3. V was pared by 6 bases and J by 4 bases, with 8 bases between. The CDR3, as DNA: TGTGCCATCAGCGAAAGGTCAGATACGCAGTATTTT. Amino acids: CAISERSDTQYF.

CDR3 loop: CASSLVSESLGFEAFF. In DNA, the CDR3 is TGTGCCAGTAGTCTAGTATCAGAAAGTCTCGGCTTTGAAGCTTTCTTT. The chain has TRBV19 and TRBJ1-1; no firm D call. CDR3 length: 16 residues. Looked up from germline, CDR1 is LNHDA and CDR2 is SQIVND (reference sequence). Trimming stripped 5 bases from V and 7 bases from J, with 23 bases between.

The V call is TRBV9, the J call TRBJ2-4; 9 bases match TRBD2. Germline V gene sequence: CDR1 SGDLS, CDR2 YYNGEE. The CDR3 consists of 15 residues. The V segment lost 4 bases and the J segment 7 bases; nucleotides outside the gene matches: 9. As DNA, the CDR3 is TGTGCCAGCAGCATTTTAGCGGGAGCGGGGAACATTCAGTACTTC. Its protein is CASSILAGAGNIQYF. The whole variable domain, remainder taken from reference TRBV9 and TRBJ2-4, is DSGVTQTPKHLITATGQRVTLRCSPRSGDLSVYWYQQSLDQGLQFLIQYYNGEERAKGNILERFSAQQFPDLHSELNLSSLELGDSALYFCASSILAGAGNIQYFGAGTRLSVL.

CDR3 sequence reads: CASSFGTPGRNEQFF. CDR3 DNA: TGTGCCAGCAGCTTCGGTACCCCCGGGAGGAATGAGCAGTTCTTC. The chain carries TRBV7-3 and TRBJ2-1, with TRBD2 matching over 7 bases. The junction had 9 bases not matched to a gene; V was cut back by 3 bases and J by 7 bases. Per the germline V gene, CDR1 is SGHTA and CDR2 is FQGTGA. The CDR3 is 15 amino acids. Combining the CDR3 with reference TRBV7-3 and TRBJ2-1 gives the whole variable domain GAGVSQTPSNKVTEKGKYVELRCDPISGHTALYWYRQSLGQGPEFLIYFQGTGAADDSGLPNDRFFAVRPEGSVSTLKIQRTERGDSAVYLCASSFGTPGRNEQFFGPGTRLTVL.

Comment on this clone: Other DNA sequences in the sample encode the same CDR3. The rearrangement uses TRBV7-9 and TRBJ1-4; maybe TRBD1 (6 bases). The CDR3 runs 14 residues. Germline loops: CDR1 SEHNR, CDR2 FQNEAQ (reference sequence). V was trimmed by 3 bases and J by 5 bases, leaving 10 bases between them. DNA for the CDR3: TGTGCCAGCAGCTTGGAAGGGGGGAATGAAAAACTGTTTTTT. Translating gives CASSLEGGNEKLFF.

This clone has just one count. The rearrangement uses TRBV28 and TRBJ2-7, with 8 bases identical to TRBD1. V gave up 5 bases and J gave up 6 bases; unmatched junction bases: 12. The CDR3 runs to 15 residues. CDR1 and CDR2 from the germline V gene are MDHEN and SYDVKM. CDR3: CASSPPQGAIGEQYF. DNA of the CDR3: TGTGCCAGCAGTCCCCCTCAGGGGGCGATCGGCGAGCAGTACTTC.